Listed below are T cell receptor beta chains from one sample, sequenced in a study of T cells in Graves' hyperthyroidism and ophthalmopathy. MiXCR, run by TCRdb on the multiplex PCR reads, gives a single entry per CDR3 protein. The table lists about 500,000 distinct CDR3 sequences, over 15% of them singletons. The sequenced material came from blood. These receptors were obtained from a woman aged 18 to 35 with Graves' hyperthyroidism. Each CDR3 is given with its conserved first and last residue. Each record gives: V gene, clone size, D gene, J gene, CDR3 DNA, CDR3 protein. The D gene is left open where the match is weak. Expanded clones are given a class, and other clones once, few, many or no size at all.

>TRBV20-1|many|TRBD2|TRBJ2-7
TGCAGTGCGTCAGCCGGGACCCCGGGGGGGGACGAGCAGTACTTC
CSASAGTPGGDEQYF
>TRBV20-1|few|NA|TRBJ2-1
TGCAGTGCTAGAGGGACTAACTATGAGCAGTTCTTC
CSARGTNYEQFF
>TRBV7-2|few|NA|TRBJ1-5
TGTGCCAGCAGCTTAGTGGGGGGGCGAAGCAATCAGCCCCAGCATTTT
CASSLVGGRSNQPQHF
>TRBV28|few|NA|TRBJ1-2
TGTGCCAGCAGTTCATCACGGAGTGGCTACACCTTC
CASSSSRSGYTF
>TRBV20-1|many|TRBD1|TRBJ2-1
TGCAGTGCTACTACAGGGGACCCAAGACCTTACAATGAGCAGTTCTTC
CSATTGDPRPYNEQFF
>TRBV5-4|many|NA|TRBJ1-1
TGTGCCAGCAGCCCAGTCGGGAGGGCGAACACTGAAGCTTTCTTT
CASSPVGRANTEAFF
>TRBV12-3/TRBV12-4|many|TRBD1|TRBJ1-2
TGTGCCAGCAGTAAGGGACAGGGGGAAAATGGCTACACCTTC
CASSKGQGENGYTF
>TRBV19|few|TRBD1|TRBJ1-2
TGTGCCAGTAGTTTCGGACAGGGACTAATCTCCTATGGCTACACCTTC
CASSFGQGLISYGYTF
>TRBV7-9|few|TRBD1|TRBJ2-1
TGTGCCAGCAGCTCCGGGACAGATAATGAGCAGTTCTTC
CASSSGTDNEQFF
>TRBV3-1|few|NA|TRBJ2-2
TGTGCCAGCAGCCCCGACGCGGGATCGACCGGGGAGCTGTTTTTT
CASSPDAGSTGELFF
>TRBV7-2|many|NA|TRBJ2-3
TGTGCCAGCAGCTTAGAACCAGGGTCGGACCCAGATACGCAGTATTTT
CASSLEPGSDPDTQYF
>TRBV7-8|NA|TRBD1|TRBJ1-6
TGTGCCAGCAGCCCAGGGGGCCCGAGTCCCACCCTCCACTTT
CASSPGGPSPTLHF
>TRBV6-5|NA|NA|TRBJ1-3
TGTGCCAGCCGCCGGGTGGGCTCTGGAAACACCATATATTTT
CASRRVGSGNTIYF
>TRBV13|NA|NA|TRBJ2-4
TGTGCCAGCAGCAGGGGGACCCCTCGGGGAAACATTCAGTACTTC
CASSRGTPRGNIQYF
>TRBV2|NA|NA|TRBJ2-2
TGTGCCAGCAGTGGTGGGGGGAGCCCCGGGGAGCTGTTTTTT
CASSGGGSPGELFF
>TRBV6-2/TRBV6-3|once|NA|TRBJ2-5
TGTGCCAGCATAGATGGACCAGGAAAAGAGACCCAGTACTTC
CASIDGPGKETQYF
>TRBV20-1|many|TRBD1|TRBJ1-5
TGCAGTGCTAGTGGCCAGGGGGTGTATGATCAGCCCCAGCATTTT
CSASGQGVYDQPQHF
>TRBV18|few|NA|TRBJ1-4
TGTGCCAGCTCACCACCGGGACGGGCTAATGAAAAACTGTTTTTT
CASSPPGRANEKLFF
>TRBV7-9|few|NA|TRBJ1-1
TGTGCCAGCAGCTCCTCTTCGGGCCCTGAAGCTTTCTTT
CASSSSSGPEAFF
>TRBV20-1|NA|NA|TRBJ2-1
TGCAGTGCTCCCCCTATGGGGGTGCAAACCTACAATGAGCAGTTCTTC
CSAPPMGVQTYNEQFF
>TRBV5-1|NA|TRBD2|TRBJ2-1
TGCGCCAGCGGACCCCTAGCGGGGCACAATGAGCAGTTCTTC
CASGPLAGHNEQFF
>TRBV18|once|TRBD2|TRBJ2-7
TGTGCCAGCTCACCATATATTAGCGGGAGCGAGGCCTACGAGCGGTACTTC
CASSPYISGSEAYERYF
>TRBV3-1|many|TRBD2|TRBJ2-1
TGTGCCAGCAGCGCGATGGGAGCGGGGTCGTACAATGAGCAGTTCTTC
CASSAMGAGSYNEQFF
>TRBV7-8|many|NA|TRBJ1-5
TGTGCCAGCAGCTTTAGTAGTCAGCCCCAGCATTTT
CASSFSSQPQHF
>TRBV4-2|many|TRBD1|TRBJ2-3
TGTGCCAGCAGCCAACGTCAGTTCCGGGACAGATACACAGATACGCAGTATTTT
CASSQRQFRDRYTDTQYF
>TRBV6-1|few|TRBD1|TRBJ1-2
TGTGCCAGCAGCCATGGGACAGGGAAAAGAGATGGCTACACCTTC
CASSHGTGKRDGYTF
>TRBV12-5|many|TRBD1|TRBJ2-7
TGTGCTAGTGGTTGGTCAGAGACAGGGGTCTCCTACGAGCAGTACTTC
CASGWSETGVSYEQYF
>TRBV4-2|few|NA|TRBJ1-2
TGTGCCAGCAGCCAAGCTGGGGGGTCCTATGGCTACACCTTC
CASSQAGGSYGYTF
>TRBV3-1|many|TRBD2|TRBJ2-5
TGTGCCAGCAGCCCGACTAGCGGAAAAGAGACCCAGTACTTC
CASSPTSGKETQYF
>TRBV27|many|NA|TRBJ1-1
TGTGCCAGGCTACAGAACACTGAAGCTTTCTTT
CARLQNTEAFF
>TRBV20-1|many|NA|TRBJ2-7
TGCAGTGCTAGAGATTGGGGCAGATCCTACGAGCAGTACTTC
CSARDWGRSYEQYF
>TRBV11-2|many|TRBD2|TRBJ2-1
TGTGCCAGCAGCCCCGGGACTAGCGGGAGTGGGTTCTTC
CASSPGTSGSGFF
>TRBV6-2/TRBV6-3|NA|NA|TRBJ2-1
TGTGCCAGCGGGCTGGACTACAATGAGCAGTTCTTC
CASGLDYNEQFF
>TRBV2|many|TRBD1|TRBJ1-1
TGTGCCAGCAGTGAGGGGACAGGGTTAAGGGACACTGAAGCTTTCTTT
CASSEGTGLRDTEAFF
>TRBV30|many|NA|TRBJ1-3
TGTGCCTGGGACAGGCCTGGAAACACCATATATTTT
CAWDRPGNTIYF
>TRBV7-2|NA|TRBD1|TRBJ1-1
TGTGCCAGCAGCTTGGGGGACAGGGGGGGGGCTGAAGCTTTCTTT
CASSLGDRGGAEAFF
>TRBV29-1|few|NA|TRBJ2-1
TGCAGCGTTGAAGATCGGGTGGACGAGAGTGAGCAGTTCTTC
CSVEDRVDESEQFF
>TRBV24-1|NA|NA|TRBJ2-3
TGTGCCACCAGTGATCAATCTTTGGGTGGGGCCGGGGATACGCAGTATTTT
CATSDQSLGGAGDTQYF
>TRBV6-1|many|TRBD2|TRBJ2-7
TGTGCCAGCAGGGAGAGACTAGCGGGGGTTGGCGAGCAGTACTTC
CASRERLAGVGEQYF
>TRBV6-1|NA|TRBD2|TRBJ2-1
TGTGCCAGCAGTCTCGGGGCTAGCGGGAGCAATGAGCAGTTCTTC
CASSLGASGSNEQFF
>TRBV28|NA|NA|TRBJ2-1
TGTGCCAGCAGTTTAGGGCTAGTGCGCTACAATGCGCAGTTCTTC
CASSLGLVRYNAQFF
>TRBV28|NA|NA|TRBJ2-1
TGTGCCAGCAGTAGTATTTGGGGAAACGATGAGCAGTTCTTC
CASSSIWGNDEQFF
>TRBV7-2|NA|TRBD2|TRBJ2-5
TGTGCCAGCAGACTCCTCGGCGGGGGGCAAGAGACCCAGTACTTC
CASRLLGGGQETQYF
>TRBV5-1|few|NA|TRBJ1-1
TGCGCCAGCAGCTTGGGGTACCGGGACAAGCCTTTCACTGAAGCTTTCTTT
CASSLGYRDKPFTEAFF
>TRBV6-2/TRBV6-3|many|TRBD2|TRBJ2-3
TGTGCCAGCAGTGCAGGACTAGCGGCCACAGATACGCAGTATTTT
CASSAGLAATDTQYF
>TRBV3-1|many|NA|TRBJ1-1
TGTGCCAGCAGCCAAGACCGCGCTCGAAAGGGGACAAACACTGAAGCTTTCTTT
CASSQDRARKGTNTEAFF
>TRBV28|many|TRBD2|TRBJ2-2
TGTGCCAGCAGTCCCTGGACTAGCGGGAGGGAGGCCGGGGAGCTGTTTTTT
CASSPWTSGREAGELFF